Below, 10 T cell receptor beta chains from the same sample are listed, as sequenced in a study of CD4 T cells in relation to SARS-CoV-2 and coronaviruses. Here immunoSEQ multiplex PCR was the method, and the copy in TCRdb shows in-frame clones only, minus some. The sample has 35,000 to 40,000 clones, 88% seen once. Sequencing was carried out using memory CD4+ T cells from PBMCs. The receptors originated from an adult with COVID-19.

The chain uses TRBV5-6 and TRBJ2-7; no firm D call. V was trimmed by 4 bases and J by 5 bases, leaving 13 bases between them. The CDR3 length is 13 residues. CDR1 is SGHDT, CDR2 YYEEEE, per germline. Written as DNA, the CDR3 is TGTGCCAGCAGCCCCGACCCGGTGGACGAGCAGTACTTC. Encoded protein: CASSPDPVDEQYF.

The J gene is TRBJ1-6, the V gene TRBV21-1; TRBD1 is taken as the D call from the table, unchecked against the DNA. TRBV21-1 is noted as a pseudogene. The CDR3 runs to 16 residues. The CDR3 here is CASSNLPGDINSPLHF. The CDR3 DNA follows: TGTGCCAGCAGCAATCTTCCAGGGGACATTAATTCACCCCTCCACTTT.

The chain carries TRBV7-2 and TRBJ2-5; D is unresolved. Between the trimmed V and J ends, which lost 6 bases and 0 bases, there was a span of 8 bases. The CDR3 has 13 amino acids. Germline V CDR1 and CDR2: SGHTA, FQGNSA. Here the CDR3 DNA reads TGTGCCAGCAGTGGCCCCGACCAAGAGACCCAGTACTTC. As protein: CASSGPDQETQYF.

V and J are TRBV6-5 and TRBJ2-7, with 9 bases matching TRBD1. Trimming cost V 6 bases and J 2 bases; bases outside gene matches: 8. The CDR3 is made up of 15 amino acids. Germline V gene data show CDR1 as MNHEY and CDR2 as SVGAGI. The CDR3 DNA follows: TGTGCCAGCAGATCTGGACAGGGGATCCCCTACGAGCAGTACTTC. It is translated as CASRSGQGIPYEQYF.

This rearrangement joins TRBV7-3 to TRBJ1-1; 10 nucleotides align to TRBD1. The junction had 15 bases not matched to a gene; V was cut back by 1 base and J by 4 bases. Germline values: CDR1 SGHTA, CDR2 FQGTGA. The CDR3 is 19 amino acids. In DNA form, the CDR3 reads TGTGCCAGCAGCTTAAGACCGGGACAGGGGATCAATTTTAGCACTGAAGCTTTCTTT. Protein product: CASSLRPGQGINFSTEAFF.

The chain couples TRBV3-1 (or the pseudogene TRBV3-2) to TRBJ2-7, with D perhaps TRBD2 (6 bases). The CDR3 loop spans 13 amino acids. Trimming removed 4 bases from V and 2 bases from J, with 9 bases in between. Germline V gives CDR1 LGHDT, CDR2 YNNKEL (reference sequence). DNA for the CDR3: TGTGCCAGCAGCCCACGGGGGACCTACGAGCAGTACTTC. Encoded protein: CASSPRGTYEQYF.

V and J are TRBV2 and TRBJ1-1, with 7 bases lining up with TRBD1. V shed 8 bases, J shed 4 bases, and the junction held 4 bases outside the gene matches. The germline CDR1 and CDR2 sequences are SNHLY and FYNNEI. The CDR3 consists of 12 residues. The CDR3: CASGAGGTEAFF. The CDR3 region has the DNA TGTGCCAGCGGGGCAGGGGGCACTGAAGCTTTCTTT.

The chain links TRBV5-1 to TRBJ1-1, with 8 nucleotides matching TRBD1. CDR1 and CDR2 from the germline V gene are SGHRS and YFSETQ. The CDR3 consists of 14 residues. The ends lost 4 bases at V and 1 base at J; junction bases unmatched: 3. CDR3 coding DNA: TGCGCCAGCAGCCTTGGGACAGGGAACACTGAAGCTTTCTTT. This translates into CASSLGTGNTEAFF. Together with reference TRBV5-1 and TRBJ1-1, the CDR3 gives the full variable domain: KAGVTQTPRYLIKTRGQQVTLSCSPISGHRSVSWYQQTPGQGLQFLFEYFSETQRNKGNFPGRFSGRQFSNSRSEMNVSTLELGDSALYLCASSLGTGNTEAFFGQGTRLTVV.

This sequence joins TRBV6-1 and TRBJ1-2; D perhaps matches TRBD1 (5 bases). Germline CDR1 reads MNHNS; CDR2 reads SASEGT. The CDR3 length is 14 residues. V was trimmed by 3 bases and J by 4 bases, leaving 12 bases between them. CDR3 loop: CASSDSGTVYGYTF. CDR3 nucleotides: TGTGCCAGCAGTGATTCCGGGACGGTCTATGGCTACACCTTC.

Points on this clone: An end of the junction does not agree with germline; a read error may underlie this. The chain employs TRBV7-2 and TRBJ2-3, with 11 bases fitting TRBD2. Germline V gene data show CDR1 as SGHTA and CDR2 as FQGNSA. The CDR3 is 16 amino acids. The CDR3 DNA reads as TGTGCCAGCAGCGTAGCTAGCGGGGGGCGCACAGATACGCAGTATTTT. Its protein is CASSVASGGRTDTQYF.